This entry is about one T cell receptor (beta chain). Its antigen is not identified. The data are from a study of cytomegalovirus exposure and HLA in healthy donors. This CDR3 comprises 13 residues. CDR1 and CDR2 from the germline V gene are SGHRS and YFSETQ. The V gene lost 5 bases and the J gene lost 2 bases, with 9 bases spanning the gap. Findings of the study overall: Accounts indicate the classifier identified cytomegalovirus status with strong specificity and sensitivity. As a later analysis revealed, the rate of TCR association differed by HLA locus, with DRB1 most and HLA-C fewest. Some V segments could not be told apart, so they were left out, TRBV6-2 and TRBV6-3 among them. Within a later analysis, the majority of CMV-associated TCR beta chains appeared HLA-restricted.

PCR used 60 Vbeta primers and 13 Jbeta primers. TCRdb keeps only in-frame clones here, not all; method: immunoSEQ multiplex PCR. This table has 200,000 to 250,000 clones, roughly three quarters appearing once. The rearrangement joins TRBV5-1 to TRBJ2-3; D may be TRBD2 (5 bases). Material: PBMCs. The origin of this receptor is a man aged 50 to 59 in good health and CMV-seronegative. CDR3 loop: CASRQEVTDTQYF. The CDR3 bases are TGCGCCAGCAGGCAGGAGGTCACAGATACGCAGTATTTT.